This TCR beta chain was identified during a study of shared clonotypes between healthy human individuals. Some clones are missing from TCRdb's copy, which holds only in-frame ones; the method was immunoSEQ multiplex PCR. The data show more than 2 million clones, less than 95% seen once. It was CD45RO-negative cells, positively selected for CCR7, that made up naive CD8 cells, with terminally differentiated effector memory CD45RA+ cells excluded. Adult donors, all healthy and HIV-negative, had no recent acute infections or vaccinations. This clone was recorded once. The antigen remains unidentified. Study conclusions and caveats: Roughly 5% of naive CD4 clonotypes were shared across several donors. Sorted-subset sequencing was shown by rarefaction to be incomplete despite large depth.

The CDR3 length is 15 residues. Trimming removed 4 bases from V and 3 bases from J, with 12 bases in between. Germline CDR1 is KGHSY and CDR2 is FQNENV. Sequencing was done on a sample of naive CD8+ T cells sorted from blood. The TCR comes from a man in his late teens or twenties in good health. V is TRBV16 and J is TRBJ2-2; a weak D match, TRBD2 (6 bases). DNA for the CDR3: TGTGCCAGCAGCCCATACCCGGGGGACACCGGGGAGCTGTTTTTT. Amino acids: CASSPYPGDTGELFF.